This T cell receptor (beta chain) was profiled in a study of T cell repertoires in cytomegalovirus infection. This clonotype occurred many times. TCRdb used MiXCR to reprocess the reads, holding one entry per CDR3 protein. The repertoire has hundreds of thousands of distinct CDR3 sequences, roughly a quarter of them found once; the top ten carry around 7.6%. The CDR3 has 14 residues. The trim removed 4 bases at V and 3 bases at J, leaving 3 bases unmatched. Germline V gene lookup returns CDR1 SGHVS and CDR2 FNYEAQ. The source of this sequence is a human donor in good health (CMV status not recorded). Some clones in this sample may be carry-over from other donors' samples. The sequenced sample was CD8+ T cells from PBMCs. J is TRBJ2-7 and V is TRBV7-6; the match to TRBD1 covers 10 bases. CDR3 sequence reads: CASSSGDRGYEQYF. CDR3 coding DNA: TGTGCCAGCAGCTCTGGGGACAGGGGCTACGAGCAGTACTTC. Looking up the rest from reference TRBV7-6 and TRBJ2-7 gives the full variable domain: GAGVSQSPRYKVTKRGQDVALRCDPISGHVSLYWYRQALGQGPEFLTYFNYEAQQDKSGLPNDRFSAERPEGSISTLTIQRTEQRDSAMYRCASSSGDRGYEQYFGPGTRLTVT.